Here is one TCR beta chain with its context. What this receptor recognizes is not known. Per-base quality was not reported, and no clone a single base away is much larger than it. Collaborating institutions collected whole blood in K2EDTA tubes following their own protocols. Collaborator samples were shipped for TCRbeta analysis as frozen whole blood, isolated PBMCs, or DNA extracted from either sample type. The source of the sample is a study of blood T cell repertoires in COVID-19 (TCRdb year 2020). Turning to the overall study: Collaborator samples came from the United States, Italy and Spain and covered acute and convalescent phases of COVID-19. The material from the prospective study consisted of cDNA or gDNA derived from T cells, B-cell-depleted T cells, or PBMCs. Subjects who had been exposed to COVID-19, were actively infected with it, or had recovered from it provided the deeply sampled blood TCRbeta repertoires that made up the dataset. A freely available public database, intended as a resource for researchers studying the immune response to SARS-CoV-2, is where the repertoires were released. The samples were drawn from the first 160 participants of the ongoing ImmuneRACE study and from 1,200 or so subjects provided by 6 global collaborators. The sample metadata nearly always contained a de-identified subject ID, COVID-19 status, age in years and sex. Where HLA class I and class II types were available, the types were taken from metadata supplied by the sample provider, not from assay-based typing.

Inclusive of the bounding cysteine and phenylalanine, the CDR3 is 12 residues long. The retained sequence is limited to the CDR3, 36 bases, with the frame set at the first base. The CDR1 and CDR2 encoded by the germline V gene are SQVTM and ANQGSEA. V is clipped by 3 bases and J by 7 bases, and the sequence between their germline boundaries is 9 bases long. The immunoSEQ Assay, a bias-controlled multiplex PCR, was used to amplify TCRbeta CDR3 regions from genomic DNA. Per the original workflow: Nucleated cell counts per sample were estimated from amplification of reference gene primers within the assay. To quantify the absolute abundance of each unique TCRbeta CDR3 rearrangement, sequence reads were collapsed and filtered. For each sample, productive Simpson clonality was calculated as the square root of Simpson's diversity index across productive rearrangements. This immuneACCESS table, as held by TCRdb, lists in-frame sequences with V and J called but not all clones. Of the missing ones, under half trace to an unresolved V gene in checked studies; the others have no known cause. The V and J calls and the clone size are those of that table, but D and trimming were determined from the DNA. The sample profile shows around 160,000 clones; about 90% of them were found once. The top ten hold around 6.3% of the sample.

What the authors observed across the whole study: The amount of clinical and demographic metadata varied by source and participant and was provided uncurated.

The chain links TRBV29-1 with TRBJ2-2; TRBD2 could be the D gene, as 6 bases match. Sequencing was carried out using peripheral blood. The TCR was taken from a man older than 75 with acute or convalescent COVID-19. This receptor carries the CDR3 CSVDLGGGELFF. The nucleotide sequence is given as TGCAGCGTTGACTTGGGGGGCGGGGAGCTGTTTTTT.